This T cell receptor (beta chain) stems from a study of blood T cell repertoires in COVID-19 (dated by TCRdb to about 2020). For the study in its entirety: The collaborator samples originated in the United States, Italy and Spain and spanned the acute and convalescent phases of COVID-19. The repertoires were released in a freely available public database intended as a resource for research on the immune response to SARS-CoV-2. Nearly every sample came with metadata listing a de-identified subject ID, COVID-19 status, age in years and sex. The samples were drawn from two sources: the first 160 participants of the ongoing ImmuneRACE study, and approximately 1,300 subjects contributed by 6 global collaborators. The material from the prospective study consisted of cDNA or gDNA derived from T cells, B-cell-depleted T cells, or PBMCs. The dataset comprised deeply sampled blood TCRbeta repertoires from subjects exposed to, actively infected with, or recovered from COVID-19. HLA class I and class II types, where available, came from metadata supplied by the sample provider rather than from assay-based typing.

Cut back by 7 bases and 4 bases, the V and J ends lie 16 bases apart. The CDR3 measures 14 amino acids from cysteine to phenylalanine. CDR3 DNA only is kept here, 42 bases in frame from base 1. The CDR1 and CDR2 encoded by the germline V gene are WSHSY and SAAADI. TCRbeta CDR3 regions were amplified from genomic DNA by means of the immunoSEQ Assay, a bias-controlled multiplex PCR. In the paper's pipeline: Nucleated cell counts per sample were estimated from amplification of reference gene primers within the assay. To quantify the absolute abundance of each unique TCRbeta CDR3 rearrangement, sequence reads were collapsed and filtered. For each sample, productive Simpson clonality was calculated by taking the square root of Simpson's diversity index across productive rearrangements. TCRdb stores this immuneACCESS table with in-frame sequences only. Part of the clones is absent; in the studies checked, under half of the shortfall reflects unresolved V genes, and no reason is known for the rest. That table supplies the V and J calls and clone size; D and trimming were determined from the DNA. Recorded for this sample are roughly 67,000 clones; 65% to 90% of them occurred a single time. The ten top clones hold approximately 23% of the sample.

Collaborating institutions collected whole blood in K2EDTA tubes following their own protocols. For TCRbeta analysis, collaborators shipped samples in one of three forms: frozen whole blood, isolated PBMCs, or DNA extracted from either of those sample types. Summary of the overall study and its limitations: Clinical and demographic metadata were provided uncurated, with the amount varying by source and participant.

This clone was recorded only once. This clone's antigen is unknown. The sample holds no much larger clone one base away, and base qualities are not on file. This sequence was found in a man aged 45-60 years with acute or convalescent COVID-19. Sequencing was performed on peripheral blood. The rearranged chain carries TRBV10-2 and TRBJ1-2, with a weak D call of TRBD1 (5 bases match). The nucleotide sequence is TGCGCCAGCACTAGAGCGGGGCGCGGCTATGGCTACACCTTC. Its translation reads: CASTRAGRGYGYTF.